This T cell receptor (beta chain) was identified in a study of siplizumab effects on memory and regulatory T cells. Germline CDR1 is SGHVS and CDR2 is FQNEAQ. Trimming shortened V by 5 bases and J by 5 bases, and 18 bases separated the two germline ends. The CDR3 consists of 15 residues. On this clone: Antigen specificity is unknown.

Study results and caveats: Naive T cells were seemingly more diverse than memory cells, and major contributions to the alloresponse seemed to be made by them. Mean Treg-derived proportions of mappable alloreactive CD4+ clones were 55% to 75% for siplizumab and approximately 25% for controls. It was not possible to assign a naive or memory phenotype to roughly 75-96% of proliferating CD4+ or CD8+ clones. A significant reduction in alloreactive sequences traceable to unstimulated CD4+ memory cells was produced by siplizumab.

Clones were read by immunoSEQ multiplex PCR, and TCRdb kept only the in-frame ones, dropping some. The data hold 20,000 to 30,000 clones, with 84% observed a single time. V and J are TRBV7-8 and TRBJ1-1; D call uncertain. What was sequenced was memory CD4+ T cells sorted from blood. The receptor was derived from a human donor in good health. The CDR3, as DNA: TGTGCCAGCAGCCCACCGGGGAGGGAACGGACTGAAGCTTTCTTT. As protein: CASSPPGRERTEAFF.